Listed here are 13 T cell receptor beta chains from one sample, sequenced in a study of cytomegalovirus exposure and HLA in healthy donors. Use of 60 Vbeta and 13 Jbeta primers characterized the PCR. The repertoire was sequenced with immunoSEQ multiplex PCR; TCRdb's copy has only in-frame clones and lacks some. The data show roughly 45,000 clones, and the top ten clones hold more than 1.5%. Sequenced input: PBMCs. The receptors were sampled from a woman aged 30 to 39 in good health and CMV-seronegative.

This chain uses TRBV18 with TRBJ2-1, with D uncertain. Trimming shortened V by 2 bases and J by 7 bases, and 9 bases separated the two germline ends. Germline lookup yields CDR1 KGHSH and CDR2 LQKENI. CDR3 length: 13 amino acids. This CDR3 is CASSPSIQNEQFF. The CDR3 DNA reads TGTGCCAGCTCACCATCAATACAGAATGAGCAGTTCTTC.

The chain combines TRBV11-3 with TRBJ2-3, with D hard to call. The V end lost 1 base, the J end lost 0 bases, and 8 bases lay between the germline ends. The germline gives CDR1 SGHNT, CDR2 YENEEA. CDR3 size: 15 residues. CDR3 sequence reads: CASSLATTSTDTQYF. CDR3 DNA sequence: TGTGCCAGCAGCTTAGCGACAACTAGCACAGATACGCAGTATTTT.

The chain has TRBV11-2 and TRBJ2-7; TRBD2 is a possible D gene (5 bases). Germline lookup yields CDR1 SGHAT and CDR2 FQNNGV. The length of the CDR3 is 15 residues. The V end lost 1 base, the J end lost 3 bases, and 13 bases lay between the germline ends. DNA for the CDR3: TGTGCCAGCAGCTTAGGCCGGGTGACTAACTACGAGCAGTACTTC. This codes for CASSLGRVTNYEQYF.

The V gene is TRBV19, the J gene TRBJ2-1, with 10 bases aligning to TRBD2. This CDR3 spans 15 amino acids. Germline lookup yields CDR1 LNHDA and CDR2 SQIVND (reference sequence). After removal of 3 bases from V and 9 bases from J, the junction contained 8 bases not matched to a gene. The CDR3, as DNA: TGTGCCAGTAGTATCTTAACTAGCGGGGCGGGTGAGCAGTTCTTC. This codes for CASSILTSGAGEQFF.

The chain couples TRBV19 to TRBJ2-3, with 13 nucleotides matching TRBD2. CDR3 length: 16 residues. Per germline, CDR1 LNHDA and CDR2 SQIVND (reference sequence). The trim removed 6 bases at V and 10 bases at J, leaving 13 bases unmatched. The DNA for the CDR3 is TGTGCCAGTAGAGAAAGACTAGCGGGGGGAGGGGAGCCGCAGTATTTT. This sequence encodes CASRERLAGGGEPQYF.

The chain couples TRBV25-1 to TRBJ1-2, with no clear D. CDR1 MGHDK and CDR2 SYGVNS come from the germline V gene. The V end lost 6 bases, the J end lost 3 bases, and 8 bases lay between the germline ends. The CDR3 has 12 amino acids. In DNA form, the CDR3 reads TGTGCCAGCAGATGGGGAGACTATGGCTACACCTTC. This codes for CASRWGDYGYTF.

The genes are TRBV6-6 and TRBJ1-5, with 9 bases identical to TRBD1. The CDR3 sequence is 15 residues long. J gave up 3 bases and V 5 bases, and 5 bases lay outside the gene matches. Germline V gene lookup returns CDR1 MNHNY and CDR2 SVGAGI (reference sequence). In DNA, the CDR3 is TGTGCCAGCAGTGACGGGACAGGGATCAATCAGCCCCAGCATTTT. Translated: CASSDGTGINQPQHF.

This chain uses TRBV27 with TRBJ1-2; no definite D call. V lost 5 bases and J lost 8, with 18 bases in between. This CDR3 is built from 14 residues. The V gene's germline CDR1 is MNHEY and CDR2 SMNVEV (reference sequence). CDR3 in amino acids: CASSPRSAIGGYTF. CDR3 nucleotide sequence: TGTGCCAGCAGTCCCCGGAGCGCGATCGGCGGCTACACCTTC.

The CDR3 is CASSHAGNEQFF. The CDR3 DNA follows: TGTGCCAGCAGCCACGCCGGGAATGAGCAGTTCTTC. V usage is TRBV7-8 and J usage is TRBJ2-1; D is unresolved. The CDR3 extends over 12 amino acids. V gave up 5 bases and J gave up 7 bases, with 9 bases separating them. In germline, CDR1 is SGHVS, CDR2 FQNEAQ. Drawing the rest from reference TRBV7-8 and TRBJ2-1, the complete variable domain is GAGVSQSPRYKVAKRGQDVALRCDPISGHVSLFWYQQALGQGPEFLTYFQNEAQLDKSGLPSDRFFAERPEGSVSTLKIQRTQQEDSAVYLCASSHAGNEQFFGPGTRLTVL.

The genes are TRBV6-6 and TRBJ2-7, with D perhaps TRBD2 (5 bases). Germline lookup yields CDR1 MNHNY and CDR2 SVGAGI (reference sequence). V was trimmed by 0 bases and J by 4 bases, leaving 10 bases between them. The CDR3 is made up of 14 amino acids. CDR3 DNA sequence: TGTGCCAGCAGTTACTCGCTGGGAGTTTACGAGCAGTACTTC. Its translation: CASSYSLGVYEQYF.

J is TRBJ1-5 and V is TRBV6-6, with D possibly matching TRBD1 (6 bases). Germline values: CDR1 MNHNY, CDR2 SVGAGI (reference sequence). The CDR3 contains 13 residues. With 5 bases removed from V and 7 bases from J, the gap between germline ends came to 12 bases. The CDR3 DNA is TGTGCCAGCAGTAAACAGGGCGGACAGCCCCAGCATTTT. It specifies CASSKQGGQPQHF.

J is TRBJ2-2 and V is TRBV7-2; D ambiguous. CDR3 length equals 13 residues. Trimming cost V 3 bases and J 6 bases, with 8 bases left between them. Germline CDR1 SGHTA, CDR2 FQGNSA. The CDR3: CASSFHYSGELFF. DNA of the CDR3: TGTGCCAGCAGCTTCCACTATTCCGGGGAGCTGTTTTTT.

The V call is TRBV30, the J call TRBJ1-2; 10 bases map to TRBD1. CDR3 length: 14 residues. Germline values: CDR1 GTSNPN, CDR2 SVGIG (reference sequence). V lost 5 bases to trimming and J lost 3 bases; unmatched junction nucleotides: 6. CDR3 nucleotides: TGTGCCTGGCGACAGGGGGCACGGGACTATGGCTACACCTTC. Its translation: CAWRQGARDYGYTF.